These T cell receptor beta chains were read from a single sample in a study of breast tumors, draining lymph nodes, adjacent tissues. Each CDR3 protein gets one entry after TCRdb re-called the multiplex PCR reads with MiXCR. The table shows 84,000 or so distinct CDR3 sequences, with more than 25% occurring only once. The material sequenced was axillary lymph node tissue. These receptors came from a female donor with breast cancer. Some clones in this sample may be carry-over from other donors' samples. The conserved cysteine and the conserved F or W are not part of the CDR3 here.

j_call,v_call,cdr3_aa
TRBJ1-1,TRBV4-1,ASSLGQGSAEAF
TRBJ2-3,TRBV19,ASSGADTQY
TRBJ1-3,TRBV9,ASSHSYNTIY
TRBJ2-5,TRBV2,ASSGALREETQY
TRBJ1-6,TRBV19,ASSVQGRGDPPLH
TRBJ2-2,TRBV6-2/TRBV6-3,ASRTSWATGELF
TRBJ1-2,TRBV14,ASSQVYTHGYT
TRBJ2-7,TRBV5-1,ASSSGTSGFYEQY
TRBJ2-3,TRBV11-3,ASSPPAVTDTQY
TRBJ2-7,TRBV7-9,ASSLARGSGSLYEQY
TRBJ2-3,TRBV6-1,ASSDGTSGTDTQY
TRBJ2-7,TRBV6-4,ASSARVSGRYEQY
TRBJ1-1,TRBV7-6,ASSLTGVTEAF
TRBJ2-1,TRBV7-2,ATNPGLRVYNEQF
TRBJ1-2,TRBV29-1,SVEGSGRSYGYT
TRBJ1-5,TRBV6-2/TRBV6-3,ASSRGQGFLQPQH
TRBJ2-5,TRBV7-9,ASSSPSRRPNTYQETQY
TRBJ2-7,TRBV4-3,ASSQDINSYEQY
TRBJ2-3,TRBV7-6,ASLGLKDTQY
TRBJ1-2,TRBV11-2,ASSPSGTGGPAYSYT
TRBJ1-2,TRBV5-1,ASSPAGGEDYT
TRBJ2-1,TRBV27,ASTILAASAPNEQF
TRBJ2-7,TRBV7-2,ASSFSHLNEQY
TRBJ1-6,TRBV11-2,ASSLGTGSPLH
TRBJ2-2,TRBV3-1,ASSLGRVPGELF
TRBJ1-3,TRBV19,ASKQGASGNTIY
TRBJ2-4,TRBV7-2,ASSHGQGGESIQY
TRBJ1-5,TRBV2,ASSEDGGWVEPQH
TRBJ1-3,TRBV5-5,ASSLEGRLSGNTIY
TRBJ2-7,TRBV24-1,ATSDPAQSPYEQY
TRBJ2-7,TRBV4-3,ASSLEMDRGLDEQY
TRBJ2-7,TRBV2,ASRGGTYEQY
TRBJ2-2,TRBV11-3,ASSLVAGELF
TRBJ1-6,TRBV9,ASSLGQANSPLH
TRBJ1-5,TRBV28,ASRTRGESQPQH
TRBJ2-5,TRBV12-3/TRBV12-4,ASRTEAGGGETQY
TRBJ1-1,TRBV20-1,SATDRVTEAF
TRBJ1-3,TRBV14,ASSQAGRRPRNTIY
TRBJ1-2,TRBV29-1,SVGQGQHYGYT
TRBJ2-4,TRBV27,ASSQLAVNIQY
TRBJ2-7,TRBV2,ASSAGSVDYEQY
TRBJ1-3,TRBV6-1,SYPGQGLRAVLRDRTVSGNTIY
TRBJ2-2,TRBV7-9,ASSLLGLRPGELL
TRBJ2-7,TRBV6-1,ASCLGSNYEQY
TRBJ2-3,TRBV4-3,ASSQDRAGTDTQY
TRBJ2-2,TRBV9,ASSVAVGSGRLKAGELF
TRBJ1-4,TRBV7-9,ASSPGQGIGKLF
TRBJ2-7,TRBV19,ASRGGAAGEQY
TRBJ2-1,TRBV19,ASSTLSSGRAHNEQF